Described below is a single T cell receptor (beta chain) sequence and its context. This specimen belongs to a study of blood T cell repertoires in COVID-19. Study context: The United States, Italy and Spain were the sources of the acute and convalescent COVID-19 samples. T cells, B-cell-depleted T cells, or PBMCs provided the cDNA or gDNA that served as material.

Per the original data handling: Nucleated cell counts were estimated from reference gene primer amplification. Clones were sequenced by immunoSEQ multiplex PCR, and TCRdb holds only the in-frame ones, with some missing. That table gives V, J and clone size, and the DNA gave D and trimming. The sample has around 77,000 clones; 85% are singletons. CDR3 length: 15 amino acids. Trimming removed 5 bases from V and 3 bases from J, with 13 bases in between. Germline CDR1 and CDR2: MNHEY and SVGAGI. Source material: peripheral blood. This receptor was obtained from a man older than 75 with acute or convalescent COVID-19. The V call is TRBV6-5, the J call TRBJ1-4; no clear D. The CDR3 nucleotides read TGTGCCAGCAGTCCAGAGGTAACGGCTAATGAAAAACTGTTTTTT. Protein sequence: CASSPEVTANEKLFF.